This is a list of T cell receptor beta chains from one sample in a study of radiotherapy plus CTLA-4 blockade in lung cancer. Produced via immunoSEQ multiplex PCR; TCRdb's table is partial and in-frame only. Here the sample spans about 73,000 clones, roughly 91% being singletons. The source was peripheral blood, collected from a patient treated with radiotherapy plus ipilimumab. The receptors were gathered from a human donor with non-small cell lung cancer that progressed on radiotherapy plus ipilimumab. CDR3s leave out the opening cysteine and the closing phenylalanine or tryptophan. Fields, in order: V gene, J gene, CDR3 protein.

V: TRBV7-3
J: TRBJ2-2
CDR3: ASSNSGNTGELF

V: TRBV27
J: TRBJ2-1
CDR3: ASSQTTSGSYNEQF

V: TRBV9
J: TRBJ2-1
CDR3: ASKKGGQGPNEQF

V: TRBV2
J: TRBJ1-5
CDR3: ASSSTLGSNQPQH

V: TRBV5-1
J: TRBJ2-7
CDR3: ASSQGGTGKYEQY

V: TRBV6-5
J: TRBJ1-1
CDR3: ASSTTGTGNTEAF

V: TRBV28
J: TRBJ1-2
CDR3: ASRMGASYGYT

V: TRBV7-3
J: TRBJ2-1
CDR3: ASSFFAGSSQEQF

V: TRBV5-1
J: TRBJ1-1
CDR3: ASSFYTLNTEAF

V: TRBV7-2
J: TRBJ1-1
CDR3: ASSFIQGMNTEAF